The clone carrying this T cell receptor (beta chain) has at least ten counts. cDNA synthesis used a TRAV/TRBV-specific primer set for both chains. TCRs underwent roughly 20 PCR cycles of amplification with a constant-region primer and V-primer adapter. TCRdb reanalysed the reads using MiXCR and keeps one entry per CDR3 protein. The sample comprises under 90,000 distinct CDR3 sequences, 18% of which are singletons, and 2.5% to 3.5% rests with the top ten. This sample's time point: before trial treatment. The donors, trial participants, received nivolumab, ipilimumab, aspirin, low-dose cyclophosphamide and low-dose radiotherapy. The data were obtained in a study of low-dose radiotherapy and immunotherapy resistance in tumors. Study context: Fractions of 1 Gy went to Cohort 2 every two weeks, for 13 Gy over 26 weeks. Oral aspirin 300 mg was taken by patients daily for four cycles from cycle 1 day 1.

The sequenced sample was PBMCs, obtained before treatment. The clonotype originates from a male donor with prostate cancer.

CDR3 protein: CASSPFPQGMGTGELFF. As DNA, the CDR3 is TGTGCCAGCAGCCCCTTCCCACAGGGGATGGGCACCGGGGAGCTGTTTTTT. The rearrangement joins TRBV9 to TRBJ2-2, with 7 positions matching TRBD1. The germline V gene has CDR1 SGDLS and CDR2 YYNGEE. CDR3 size: 17 residues. Trimming cost V 4 bases and J 4 bases; bases outside gene matches: 13. The full variable domain, in which reference TRBV9 and TRBJ2-2 provide the parts outside the CDR3, is DSGVTQTPKHLITATGQRVTLRCSPRSGDLSVYWYQQSLDQGLQFLIQYYNGEERAKGNILERFSAQQFPDLHSELNLSSLELGDSALYFCASSPFPQGMGTGELFFGEGSRLTVL.